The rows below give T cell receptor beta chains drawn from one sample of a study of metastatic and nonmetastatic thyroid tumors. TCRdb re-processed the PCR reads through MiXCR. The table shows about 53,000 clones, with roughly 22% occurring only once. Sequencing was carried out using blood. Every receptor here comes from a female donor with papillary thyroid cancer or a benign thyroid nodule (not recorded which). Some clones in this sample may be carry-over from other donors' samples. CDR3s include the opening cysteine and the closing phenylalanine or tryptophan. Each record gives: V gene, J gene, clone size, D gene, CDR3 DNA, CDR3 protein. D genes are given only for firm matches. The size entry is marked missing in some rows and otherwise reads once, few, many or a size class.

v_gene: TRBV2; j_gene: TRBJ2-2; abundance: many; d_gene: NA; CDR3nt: TGTGCCAGCGGTACGCGGGGCGCGAACACCGGGGAGCTGTTTTTT; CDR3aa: CASGTRGANTGELFF
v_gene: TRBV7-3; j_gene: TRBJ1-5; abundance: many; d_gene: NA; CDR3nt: TGTGCCAGCAGTCCGCAGAGCAATCAGCCCCAGCATTTT; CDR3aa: CASSPQSNQPQHF
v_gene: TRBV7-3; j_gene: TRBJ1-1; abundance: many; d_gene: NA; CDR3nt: TGTGCCAGCAGCTTAGCCTCGGCGGACACTGAAGCTTTCTTT; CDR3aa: CASSLASADTEAFF
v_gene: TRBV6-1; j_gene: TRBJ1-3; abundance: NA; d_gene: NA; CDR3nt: TGTGCCAGCAGTTGGCAGAGCTCTGGAAACACCATATATTTT; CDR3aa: CASSWQSSGNTIYF
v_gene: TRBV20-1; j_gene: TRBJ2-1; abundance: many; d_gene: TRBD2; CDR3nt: TGCAGTGCTAGCGAGGTAGCGGGGAGCTCCTACAATGAGCAGTTCTTC; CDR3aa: CSASEVAGSSYNEQFF
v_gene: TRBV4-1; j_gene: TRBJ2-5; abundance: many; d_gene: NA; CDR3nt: TGCGCCAGCAGCCTTTCGTGGACGCTTCAAGAGACCCAGTACTTC; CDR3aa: CASSLSWTLQETQYF
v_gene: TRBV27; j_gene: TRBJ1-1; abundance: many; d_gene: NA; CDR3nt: TGTGCCAGCAGTTCCCCTAGGGGGAAGGGAATGAACACTGAAGCTTTCTTT; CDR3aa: CASSSPRGKGMNTEAFF
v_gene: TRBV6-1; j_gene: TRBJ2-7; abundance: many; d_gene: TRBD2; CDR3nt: TGTGCCAGCAGTCCCCTAGCGGGTTCCTACGAGCAGTACTTC; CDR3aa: CASSPLAGSYEQYF
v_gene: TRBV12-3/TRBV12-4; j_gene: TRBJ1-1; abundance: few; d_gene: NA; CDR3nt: TGTGCCAGCAGTTTAGGGGGTGACACTGAAGCTTTCTTC; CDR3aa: CASSLGGDTEAFF
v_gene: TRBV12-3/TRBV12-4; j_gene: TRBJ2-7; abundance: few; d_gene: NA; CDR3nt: TGTGCCAGCAGTTCTGGCGGGGTAGACGAGCAGTACTTC; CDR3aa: CASSSGGVDEQYF
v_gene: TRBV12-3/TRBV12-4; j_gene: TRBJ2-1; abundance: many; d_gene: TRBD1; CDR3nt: TGTGCCAGCAGGCACCGGACAGGTAGTTACAATGAGCAGTTCTTC; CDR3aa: CASRHRTGSYNEQFF
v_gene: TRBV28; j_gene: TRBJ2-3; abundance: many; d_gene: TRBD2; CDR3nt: TGTGCCAGCAGTCGATCGACTAGCGCCAACACAGATACGCAGTATTTT; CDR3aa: CASSRSTSANTDTQYF
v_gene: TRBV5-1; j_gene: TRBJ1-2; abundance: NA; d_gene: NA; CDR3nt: TGCGCCAGCAGCTTGGACTCCGACTGGCCCTATGGCTACACCTTC; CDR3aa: CASSLDSDWPYGYTF
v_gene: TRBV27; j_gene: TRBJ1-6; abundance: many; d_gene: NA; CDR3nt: TGTGCCAGCAGTTTTTGGTTGTCACCCCTCCACTTT; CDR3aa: CASSFWLSPLHF
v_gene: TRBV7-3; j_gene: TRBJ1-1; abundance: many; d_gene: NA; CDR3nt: TGTGCCAGCGGGGACACTAAGGACACTGAAGCTTTCTTT; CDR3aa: CASGDTKDTEAFF
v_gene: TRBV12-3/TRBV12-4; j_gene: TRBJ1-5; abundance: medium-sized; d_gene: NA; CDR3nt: TGTGCCAGCAGTTTGTTAGGTAGCAATCAGCCCCAGCATTTT; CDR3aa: CASSLLGSNQPQHF
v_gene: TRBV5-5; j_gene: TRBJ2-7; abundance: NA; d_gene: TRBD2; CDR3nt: TGTGCCAGCAGAACCGGGGGGGGTTCCCACGAGCAGTACTTC; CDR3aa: CASRTGGGSHEQYF
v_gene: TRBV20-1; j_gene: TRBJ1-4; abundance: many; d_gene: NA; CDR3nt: TGCAGTGCTAGAGATCTTGAGATTAATGAAAAACTGTTTTTT; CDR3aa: CSARDLEINEKLFF
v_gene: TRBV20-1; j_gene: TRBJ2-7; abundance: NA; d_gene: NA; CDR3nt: TGCAGTGCCACCAAACATGCGGCGTCCTACGAGCAGTACTTC; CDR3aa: CSATKHAASYEQYF
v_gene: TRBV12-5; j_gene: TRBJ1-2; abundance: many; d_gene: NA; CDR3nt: TGTGCTAGTGGTCCGCAGGGGAACTATGGCTACACCTTC; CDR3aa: CASGPQGNYGYTF
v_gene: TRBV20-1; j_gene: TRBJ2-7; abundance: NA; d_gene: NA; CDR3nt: TGCAGTGCCGGAGGTGGGGGCGGAAGGTTCTACGAGCAGTACTTC; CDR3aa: CSAGGGGGRFYEQYF
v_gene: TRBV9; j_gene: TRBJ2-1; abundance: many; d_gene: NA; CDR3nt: TGTGCCAGCAGCCCCTCAGCCCTAGACCCCAATGAGCAGTTCTTC; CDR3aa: CASSPSALDPNEQFF
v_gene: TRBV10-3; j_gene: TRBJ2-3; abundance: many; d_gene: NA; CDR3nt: TGTGCCATCAGTGAGCCACAAACAGATACGCAGTATTTT; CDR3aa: CAISEPQTDTQYF
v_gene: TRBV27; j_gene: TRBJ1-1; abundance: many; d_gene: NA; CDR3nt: TGTGCCAGCACCATGGGGACTGAAGCTTTCTTT; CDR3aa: CASTMGTEAFF
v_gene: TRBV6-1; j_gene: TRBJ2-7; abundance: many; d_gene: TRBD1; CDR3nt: TGTGCCAGCGATATTCGACCGGGACAGGGCTACGAGCAGTACTTC; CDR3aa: CASDIRPGQGYEQYF
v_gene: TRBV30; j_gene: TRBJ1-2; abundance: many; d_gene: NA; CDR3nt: TGTGCCTGGAGTGTACCTATTAGAGGCTACACCTTC; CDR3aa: CAWSVPIRGYTF
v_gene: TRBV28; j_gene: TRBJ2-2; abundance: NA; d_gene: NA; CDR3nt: TGTGCCAGCAGTTTCTCGACAATTACCGGGGAGCTGTTTTTT; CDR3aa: CASSFSTITGELFF
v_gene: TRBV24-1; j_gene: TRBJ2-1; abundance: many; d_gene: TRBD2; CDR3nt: TGTGCCACCGCTGGGACTAGCGGGAGAATCTATGAGCAGTTCTTC; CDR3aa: CATAGTSGRIYEQFF
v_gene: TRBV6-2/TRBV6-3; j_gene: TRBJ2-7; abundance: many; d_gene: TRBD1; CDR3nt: TGTGCCAGCAGTCACCGGGACAGGGCGAACGAGCAGTACTTC; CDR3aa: CASSHRDRANEQYF
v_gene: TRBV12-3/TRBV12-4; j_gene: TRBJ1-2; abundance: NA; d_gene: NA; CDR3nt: TGTGCCAGCAGTTTTAGGGAGTACTATGGCTACACCTTC; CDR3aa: CASSFREYYGYTF
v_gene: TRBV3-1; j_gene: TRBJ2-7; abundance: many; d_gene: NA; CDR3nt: TGTGCCAGCAGCCAATACAGAACAGGGACCGAGCAGTACTTC; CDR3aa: CASSQYRTGTEQYF
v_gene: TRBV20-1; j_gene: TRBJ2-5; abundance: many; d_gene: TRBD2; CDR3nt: TGCAGTGCTAGATCGGGAGGTGGAGAGACCCAGTACTTC; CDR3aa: CSARSGGGETQYF
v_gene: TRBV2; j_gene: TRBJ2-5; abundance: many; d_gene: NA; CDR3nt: TGTGCCAGCAGCAGGGACGGGTCCGGGGAGACCCAGTACTTC; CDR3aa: CASSRDGSGETQYF
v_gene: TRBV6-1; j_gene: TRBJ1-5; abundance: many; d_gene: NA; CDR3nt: TGTGCCAGCAGTCAAAGAAATCAGCCCCAGCATTTT; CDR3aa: CASSQRNQPQHF
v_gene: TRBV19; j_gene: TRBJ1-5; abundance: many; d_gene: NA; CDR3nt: TGTGCCAGTAGTATGGGGGGGCAACAGCCCCAGCATTTT; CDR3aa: CASSMGGQQPQHF
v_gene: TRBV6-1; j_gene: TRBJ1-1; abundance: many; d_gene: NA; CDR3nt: TGTGCCAGCAAACGCGGGGAAACTGAAGCTTTCTTT; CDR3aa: CASKRGETEAFF
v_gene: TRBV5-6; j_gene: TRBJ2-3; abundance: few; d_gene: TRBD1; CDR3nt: TGTGCCAGCAGCTTGGCCGGGACAGGGGGTGATACGCAGTATTTT; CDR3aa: CASSLAGTGGDTQYF
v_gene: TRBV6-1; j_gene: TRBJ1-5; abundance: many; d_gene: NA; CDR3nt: TGTGCCAGCAGCCGTAGACAGAGTCAGCCCCAGCATTTT; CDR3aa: CASSRRQSQPQHF
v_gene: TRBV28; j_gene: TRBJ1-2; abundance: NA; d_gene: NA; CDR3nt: TGTGCCAGCAGTTCCGGGAAGGTATACTATGGCTACACATTC; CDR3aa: CASSSGKVYYGYTF
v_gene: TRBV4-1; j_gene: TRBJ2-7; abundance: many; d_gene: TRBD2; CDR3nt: TGCGCCAGCAGCCAAGAGGGAGCTAGCGGAAGCTCCTACGAGCAGTACTTC; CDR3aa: CASSQEGASGSSYEQYF
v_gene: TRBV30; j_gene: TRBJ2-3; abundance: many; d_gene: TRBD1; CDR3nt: TGTGCCTGGACCGGGACAGGGCCTAGTACAGATACGCAGTATTTT; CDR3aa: CAWTGTGPSTDTQYF
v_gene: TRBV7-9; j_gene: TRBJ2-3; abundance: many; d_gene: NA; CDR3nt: TGTGCCAGCAGCTGGCAATTGGAGGACCGGCAGTATTTT; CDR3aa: CASSWQLEDRQYF
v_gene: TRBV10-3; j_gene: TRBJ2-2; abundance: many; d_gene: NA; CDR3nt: TGTGCCATCAGAGGACAGGGACTACCGAACACCGGGGAGCTGTTTTTT; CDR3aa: CAIRGQGLPNTGELFF
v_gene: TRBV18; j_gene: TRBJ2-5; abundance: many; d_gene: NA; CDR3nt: TGTGCCAGCTCACCTGGGACCTGGCGAGAGACCCAGTACTTC; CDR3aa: CASSPGTWRETQYF
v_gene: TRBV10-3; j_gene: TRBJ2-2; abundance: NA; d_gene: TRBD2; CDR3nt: TGTGCCATCAGTGAGACCTCCTCGGTGACGGGGGGAGTCGGGGAGCTGTTTTTT; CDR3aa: CAISETSSVTGGVGELFF
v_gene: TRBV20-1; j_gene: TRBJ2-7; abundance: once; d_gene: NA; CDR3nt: TGCAGTGCTAGACCCCACGGTAGGTTGGACGAGCAGTACTTC; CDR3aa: CSARPHGRLDEQYF
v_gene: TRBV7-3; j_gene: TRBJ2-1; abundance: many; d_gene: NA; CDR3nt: TGTGCCAGCAGCTTAACTTGGTCAGGGGAGCAGTTCTTC; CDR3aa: CASSLTWSGEQFF
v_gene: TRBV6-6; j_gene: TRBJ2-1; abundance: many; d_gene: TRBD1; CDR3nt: TGTGCCAGCAGTTATCTTGGGACAGGGGTTTGGAATGAGCAGTTCTTC; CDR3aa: CASSYLGTGVWNEQFF
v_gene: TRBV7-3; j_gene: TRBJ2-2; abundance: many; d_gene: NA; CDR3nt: TGTGCCAGCAGCTTAATGCCTAGAGGCGCAGCTTTTAACACCGGGGAGCTGTTTTTT; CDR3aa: CASSLMPRGAAFNTGELFF
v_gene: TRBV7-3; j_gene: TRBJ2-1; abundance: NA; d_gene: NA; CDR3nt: TGTGCCAGCAGCCAAACCTGTACTAACTACAATGAGCAGTTCTTC; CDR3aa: CASSQTCTNYNEQFF
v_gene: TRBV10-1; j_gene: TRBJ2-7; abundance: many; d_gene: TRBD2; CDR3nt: TGCGCCAGCAGTGAAGGACTAGCCGAGGAGCAGTACTTC; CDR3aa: CASSEGLAEEQYF
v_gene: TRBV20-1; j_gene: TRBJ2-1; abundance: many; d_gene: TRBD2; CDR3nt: TGCAGTGCCCCACATGGACTAGCGGGAGGTAATGAGCAGTTCTTC; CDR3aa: CSAPHGLAGGNEQFF
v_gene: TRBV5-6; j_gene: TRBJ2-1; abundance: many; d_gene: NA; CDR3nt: TGTGCCAGCAGCTCTGAGGATGAGCAGTTCTTC; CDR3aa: CASSSEDEQFF
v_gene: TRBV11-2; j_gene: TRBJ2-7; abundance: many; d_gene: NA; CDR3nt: TGTGCCAGCAGCTTAAGAGGGAGTACCATCTACGAGCAGTACTTC; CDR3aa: CASSLRGSTIYEQYF
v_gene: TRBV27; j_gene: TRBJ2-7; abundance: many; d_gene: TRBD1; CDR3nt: TGTGCCAGCAGTCAGACAGGGCCCGCGAGTGTGCACGAGCAGTACTTC; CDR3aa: CASSQTGPASVHEQYF
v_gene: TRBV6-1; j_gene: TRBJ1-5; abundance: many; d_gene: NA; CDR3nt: TGTGCCAGCAGTGAAGCGGGGACCTTTTATCAGCCCCAGCATTTT; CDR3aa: CASSEAGTFYQPQHF
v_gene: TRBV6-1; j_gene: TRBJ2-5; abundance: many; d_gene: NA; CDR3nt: TGTGCCAGCAGTGTACAAGGTGGCGGCCAGTACTTC; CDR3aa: CASSVQGGGQYF
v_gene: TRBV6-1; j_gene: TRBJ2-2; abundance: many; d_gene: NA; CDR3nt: TGTGCCAGCAGTGTGGGGCAGGGGAACACCGGGGAGCTGTTTTTT; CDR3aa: CASSVGQGNTGELFF
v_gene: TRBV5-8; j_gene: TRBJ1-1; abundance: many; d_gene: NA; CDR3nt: TGTGCCAGCAGCTTGACAGGGATGAACACTGAAGCTTTCTTT; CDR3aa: CASSLTGMNTEAFF